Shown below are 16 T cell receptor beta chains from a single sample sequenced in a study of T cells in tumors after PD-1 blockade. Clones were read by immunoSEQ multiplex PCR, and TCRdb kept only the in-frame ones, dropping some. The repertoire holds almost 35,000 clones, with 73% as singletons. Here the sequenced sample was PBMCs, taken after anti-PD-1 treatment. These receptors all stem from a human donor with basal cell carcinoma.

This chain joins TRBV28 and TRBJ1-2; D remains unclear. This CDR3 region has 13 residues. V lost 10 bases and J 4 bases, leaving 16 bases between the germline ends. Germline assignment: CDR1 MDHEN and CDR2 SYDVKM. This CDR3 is CATYTGGRYGYTF. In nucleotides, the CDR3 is TGTGCCACGTACACCGGCGGGCGCTATGGCTACACCTTC.

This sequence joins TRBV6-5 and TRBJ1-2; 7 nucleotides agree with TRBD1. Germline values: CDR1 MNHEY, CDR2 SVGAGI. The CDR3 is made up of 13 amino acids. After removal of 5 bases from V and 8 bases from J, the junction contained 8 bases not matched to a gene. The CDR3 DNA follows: TGTGCCAGCAGTACCGGGACAGTATCCGGCTACACCTTC. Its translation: CASSTGTVSGYTF.

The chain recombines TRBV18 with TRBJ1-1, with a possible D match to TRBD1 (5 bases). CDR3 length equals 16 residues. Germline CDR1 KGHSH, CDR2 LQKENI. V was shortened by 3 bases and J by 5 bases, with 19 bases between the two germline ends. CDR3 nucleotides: TGTGCCAGCTCACCCCCCGGGACCCCGGTAGGAACTGAAGCTTTCTTT. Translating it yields CASSPPGTPVGTEAFF.

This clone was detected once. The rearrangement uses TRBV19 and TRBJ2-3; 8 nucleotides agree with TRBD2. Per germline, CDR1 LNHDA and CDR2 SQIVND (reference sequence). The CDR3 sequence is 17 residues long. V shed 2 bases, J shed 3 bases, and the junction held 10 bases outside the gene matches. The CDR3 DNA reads TGTGCCAGTAGTATACGGGGGGGACTGACCCTTACAGATACGCAGTATTTT. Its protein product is CASSIRGGLTLTDTQYF.

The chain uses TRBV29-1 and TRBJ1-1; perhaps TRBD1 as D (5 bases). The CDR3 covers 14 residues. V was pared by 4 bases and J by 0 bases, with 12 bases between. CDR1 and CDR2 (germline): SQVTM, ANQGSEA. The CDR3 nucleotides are TGCAGCGTTGGGGACGGCTACATGAACACTGAAGCTTTCTTT. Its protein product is CSVGDGYMNTEAFF.

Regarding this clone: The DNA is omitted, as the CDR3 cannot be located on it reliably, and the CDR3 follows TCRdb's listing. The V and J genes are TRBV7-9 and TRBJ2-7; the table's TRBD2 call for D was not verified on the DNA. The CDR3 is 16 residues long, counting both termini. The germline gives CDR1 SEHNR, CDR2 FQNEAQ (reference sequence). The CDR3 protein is CASSSSEGRGSYEQYF.

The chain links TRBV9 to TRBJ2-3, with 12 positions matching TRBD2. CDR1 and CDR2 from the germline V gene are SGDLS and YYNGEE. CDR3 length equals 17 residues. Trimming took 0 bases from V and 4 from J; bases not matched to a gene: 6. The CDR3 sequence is CASSVGASGGASDTQYF. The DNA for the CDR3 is TGTGCCAGCAGCGTAGGAGCTAGCGGGGGGGCGTCAGATACGCAGTATTTT.

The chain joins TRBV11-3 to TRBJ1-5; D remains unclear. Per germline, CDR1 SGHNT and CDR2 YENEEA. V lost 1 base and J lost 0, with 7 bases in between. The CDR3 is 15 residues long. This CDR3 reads CASSLGGNSNQPQHF. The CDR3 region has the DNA TGTGCCAGCAGCTTAGGCGGAAATAGCAATCAGCCCCAGCATTTT.

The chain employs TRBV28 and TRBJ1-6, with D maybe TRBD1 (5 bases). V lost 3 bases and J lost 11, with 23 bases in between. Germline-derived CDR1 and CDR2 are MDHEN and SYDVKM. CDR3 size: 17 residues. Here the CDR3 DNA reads TGTGCCAGCAGTTTGACAGCCAATCCCTTGGTTATTACACCCCTCCACTTT. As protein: CASSLTANPLVITPLHF.

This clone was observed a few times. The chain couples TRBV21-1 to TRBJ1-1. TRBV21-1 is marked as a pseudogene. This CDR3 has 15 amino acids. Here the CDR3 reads CASSKEGGNDGEAFF. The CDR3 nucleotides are TGTGCCAGCAGCAAAGAGGGGGGCAACGACGGGGAAGCTTTCTTT.

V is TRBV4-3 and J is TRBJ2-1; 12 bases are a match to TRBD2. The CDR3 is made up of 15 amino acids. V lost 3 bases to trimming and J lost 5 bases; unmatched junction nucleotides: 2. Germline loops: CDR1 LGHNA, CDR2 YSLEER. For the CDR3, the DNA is TGCGCCAGCAGCCATGGACTAGCGGGAAACAATGAGCAGTTCTTC. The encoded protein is CASSHGLAGNNEQFF.

The CDR3, as DNA: TGTGCCAGCAGCTTAGGACAGGGTATGAATTCACCCCTCCACTTT. Translation: CASSLGQGMNSPLHF. The chain is built from TRBV7-2 and TRBJ1-6; 7 positions match TRBD1. The V segment lost 1 base and the J segment 7 bases; nucleotides outside the gene matches: 4. Germline loops: CDR1 SGHTA, CDR2 FQGNSA. The CDR3 extends over 15 amino acids.

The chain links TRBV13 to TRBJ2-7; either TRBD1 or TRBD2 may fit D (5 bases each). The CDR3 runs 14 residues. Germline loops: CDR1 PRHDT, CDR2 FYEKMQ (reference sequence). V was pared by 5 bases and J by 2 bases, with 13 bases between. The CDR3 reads CASSRRDATYEQYF. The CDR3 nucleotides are TGTGCCAGCAGCCGCCGGGACGCAACCTACGAGCAGTACTTC.

The CDR3 spells CASSRSESSYEQYF. The CDR3 bases are TGTGCCAGCTCACGATCCGAGAGCTCCTACGAGCAGTACTTC. The rearrangement links TRBV18 to TRBJ2-7; D is unresolved. Germline CDR1 KGHSH, CDR2 LQKENI. The CDR3 runs to 14 residues. V was cut by 4 bases and J by 0 bases, with 10 bases left in between.

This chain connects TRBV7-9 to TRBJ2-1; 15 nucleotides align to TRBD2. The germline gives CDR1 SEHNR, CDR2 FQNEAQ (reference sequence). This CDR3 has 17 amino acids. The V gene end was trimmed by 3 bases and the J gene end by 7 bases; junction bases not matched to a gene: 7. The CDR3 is CASSLRTSGGARNEQFF. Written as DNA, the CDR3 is TGTGCCAGCAGCTTGCGGACTAGCGGGGGGGCCCGGAATGAGCAGTTCTTC.

As DNA, the CDR3 is TGTGCCAGCAGCCGAGCGCATCACAATGAGCAGTTCTTC. Translating it yields CASSRAHHNEQFF. V and J are TRBV6-6 and TRBJ2-1; no firm D call. Per the germline V gene, CDR1 is MNHNY and CDR2 is SVGAGI (reference sequence). Trimming took off 6 bases at V and 5 bases at J, with 11 bases between the two ends. The CDR3 covers 13 residues.